This TCR beta chain emerged from a study of tumor-infiltrating lymphocytes in primary liver carcinoma. About the research overall: Surgical resection served as treatment for the primary liver carcinoma of these patients. T1-T3 N0M0 was the stage of the tumors, which were about 4.2 to 11 cm across.

Germline DNA was extracted too, while blood RNA derived from unsorted whole blood. The investigators made TCR beta cDNA from about 0.45 ug total RNA, using a constant-region primer. Sequencing libraries for TCR beta derived from three nested multiplex PCR rounds that used slightly modified ARM-PCR. TCRdb recomputed calls from the multiplex PCR reads with MiXCR, one row per CDR3 protein. This sample has just over 300,000 distinct CDR3 sequences, with nearly 60% found just once. This TCR was sampled from a woman aged 25 to 45 with primary liver carcinoma and hepatitis B virus infection. Sequencing was done on a sample of peripheral blood.

This CDR3 is CAASLSGTSGLGQFF. The CDR3 DNA sequence: TGTGCCGCCAGCCTGTCCGGGACTAGCGGACTTGGGCAGTTCTTC. The J gene is TRBJ2-1, the V gene TRBV12-3 or TRBV12-4, with 11 nucleotides matching TRBD2. V gave up 11 bases and J gave up 12 bases; unmatched junction bases: 18. There are 15 residues in the CDR3.